This TCR beta chain was captured by sequencing in a study of T cells in Graves' hyperthyroidism and ophthalmopathy. As for this clonotype: The antigen remains unidentified.

RNA transcripts were the template for amplifying TCR beta CDR3 regions. The study used the HTBI primer set for a first-round RT-PCR of the TCR CDR3. TCRdb reprocessed the multiplex PCR reads via MiXCR and lists one record per CDR3 protein. The sample yields 200,000 to 250,000 distinct CDR3 sequences, roughly a sixth seen once. Graves' hyperthyroidism was deemed stable given no ophthalmopathy progression within 18 months. General observations from the study: Most thyroid clonotypes that were expanded above 0.001 also turned up in blood.

Germline CDR1 reads LNHDA; CDR2 reads SQIVND (reference sequence). V lost 6 bases and J lost 0, with 15 bases in between. CDR3 length: 16 amino acids. This TCR was sampled from a man between 45 and 60 years old with Graves' hyperthyroidism. The sequenced sample consisted of blood. This chain joins TRBV19 and TRBJ1-5; D is perhaps TRBD1 (5 bases). CDR3: CASSRGGGYSNQPQHF. CDR3 nucleotides: TGTGCCAGTAGCCGCGGGGGGGGTTATAGCAATCAGCCCCAGCATTTT.